Listed below are T cell receptor beta chains from one sample, sequenced in a study of blood T cell repertoires in COVID-19. Produced via immunoSEQ multiplex PCR; TCRdb's table is partial and in-frame only. The data hold more than 65,000 clones, with roughly 82% observed a single time. Sequenced input: peripheral blood. These TCRs come from a woman aged 45-65 years with acute or convalescent COVID-19. CDR3s include the opening cysteine and the closing phenylalanine or tryptophan. Each record gives: J gene, D gene, V gene, clone size, CDR3 protein, CDR3 DNA. A D gene is named only where the DNA matches it firmly. Size values are once, few and many counts, or a class for expanded clones, and some rows have none.

>TRBJ2-7|.|TRBV15|.
CATRPGRGYFYEQYF
TGTGCCACCCGCCCCGGCAGGGGTTATTTCTACGAGCAGTACTTC
>TRBJ1-2|.|TRBV28|.
CASSTSQGGYTF
TGTGCCAGCAGTACAAGCCAGGGGGGCTACACCTTC
>TRBJ1-2|.|TRBV19|.
CASSIMDTNYGYTF
TGTGCCAGTAGTATTATGGACACTAACTATGGCTACACCTTC
>TRBJ2-7|.|TRBV7-7|.
CASSLEAGYEQYF
TGTGCTAGCAGCTTAGAGGCAGGCTACGAGCAGTACTTC
>TRBJ1-3|.|TRBV13|few
CASSLVAVSGNTIYF
TGTGCCAGCAGCTTAGTAGCGGTTTCTGGAAACACCATATATTTT
>TRBJ2-5|TRBD1|TRBV6-5|.
CASSRGDRGSQYF
TGTGCCAGCAGTAGGGGGGACAGGGGATCCCAGTACTTC
>TRBJ2-1|.|TRBV5-1|.
CASSAGAYEQFF
TGCGCCAGCTCCGCGGGGGCGTATGAGCAGTTCTTC
>TRBJ2-5|TRBD2|TRBV5-5|few
CASSLSTSGGAYRETQYF
TGTGCCAGCAGCTTGTCCACTAGCGGGGGGGCTTATCGAGAGACCCAGTACTTC
>TRBJ2-7|TRBD1|TRBV7-2|.
CASSWRTGSYEQYF
TGTGCCAGCAGTTGGAGGACAGGGAGCTACGAGCAGTACTTC
>TRBJ1-2|TRBD1|TRBV2|.
CASRAYGTVYGYTF
TGTGCCAGCAGGGCTTACGGGACAGTCTATGGCTACACCTTC
>TRBJ1-2|.|TRBV4-1|.
CASSQDWMGGYGYTF
TGCGCCAGCAGCCAAGATTGGATGGGGGGGTATGGCTACACCTTC
>TRBJ2-4|.|TRBV29-1|.
CSVERKNIQYF
TGCAGCGTTGAACGCAAAAACATTCAGTACTTC
>TRBJ2-7|.|TRBV6-5|.
CASSPARSSYEQYF
TGTGCCAGCAGTCCCGCAAGGAGCTCCTACGAGCAGTACTTC
>TRBJ2-7|.|TRBV6-5|.
CASRLLRTNYEQYF
TGTGCCAGCAGACTCCTGAGAACCAACTACGAGCAGTACTTC
>TRBJ2-3|TRBD1|TRBV19|few
CASSISGQGVSDTQYF
TGTGCCAGTAGTATCTCGGGACAGGGGGTTTCAGATACGCAGTATTTT
>TRBJ2-7|.|TRBV2|.
CASGRGIMSYEQYF
TGTGCCAGCGGGAGGGGGATAATGTCCTACGAGCAGTACTTC
>TRBJ2-1|.|TRBV4-3|.
CASSLRGGAGEQFF
TGCGCCAGCAGCCTTAGGGGGGGGGCTGGTGAGCAGTTCTTC
>TRBJ2-1|TRBD1|TRBV11-3|.
CASSLGDRAYNEQFF
TGTGCCAGCAGCTTAGGGGACAGGGCGTACAATGAGCAGTTCTTC
>TRBJ1-1|.|TRBV6-2/TRBV6-3|.
CASSSLRLENTEAFF
TGTGCCAGCAGTTCCCTCCGACTGGAGAACACTGAAGCTTTCTTT
>TRBJ2-1|TRBD1|TRBV5-1|.
CASSLKDRVSLAAYNEQFF
TGCGCCAGCAGCTTAAAGGACAGGGTTTCGCTAGCCGCCTACAATGAGCAGTTCTTC
>TRBJ2-1|.|TRBV11-2|.
CASGQTFSYNEQFF
TGTGCCAGCGGACAGACCTTCTCCTACAATGAGCAGTTCTTC
>TRBJ1-6|.|TRBV2|.
CASRYDRSYNSPLHF
TGTGCCAGCAGATATGACAGATCCTATAATTCACCCCTCCACTTT
>TRBJ1-2|.|TRBV29-1|.
CSVEEDSYYGYTF
TGCAGCGTTGAAGAGGACAGTTATTATGGCTACACCTTC
>TRBJ2-7|.|TRBV18|few
CASSPGQSPFSYEQYF
TGTGCCAGCTCACCAGGACAGAGCCCATTCTCCTACGAGCAGTACTTC
>TRBJ2-2|.|TRBV19|.
CASSVQAPGELFF
TGTGCCAGTAGTGTCCAGGCACCCGGGGAGCTGTTTTTT
>TRBJ2-7|.|TRBV30|.
CAWSVGGYEQYF
TGTGCCTGGAGTGTCGGGGGCTACGAGCAGTACTTC
>TRBJ1-2|TRBD1|TRBV4-1|.
CASSDTPRQGYGYTF
TGCGCCAGCAGCGACACTCCTCGACAGGGATATGGCTACACCTTC
>TRBJ2-7|.|TRBV19|.
CASSSARGLSYEQYF
TGTGCCAGTAGTAGCGCCAGGGGCCTCTCCTACGAGCAGTACTTC
>TRBJ2-1|TRBD1|TRBV7-7|.
CASSQDRANEQFF
TGTGCTAGCAGCCAAGACAGGGCGAATGAGCAGTTCTTC
>TRBJ2-7|.|TRBV4-1|.
CASSLRQASYEQYF
TGCGCCAGCAGCCTCCGACAGGCTTCCTACGAGCAGTACTTC
>TRBJ2-1|.|TRBV5-1|.
CASRRRQGGEQFF
TGCGCCAGCAGGAGAAGGCAGGGAGGTGAGCAGTTCTTC
>TRBJ1-4|.|TRBV7-2|.
CASSLAWGVGEKLFF
TGTGCCAGCAGCTTAGCGTGGGGCGTTGGTGAAAAACTGTTTTTT
>TRBJ1-2|.|TRBV29-1|.
CSVWTDYVGYTF
TGCAGCGTGTGGACAGACTACGTTGGCTACACCTTC
>TRBJ2-1|TRBD2|TRBV5-1|.
CASSSRAGVRNEQFF
TGCGCCAGCAGCTCCCGGGCGGGAGTACGCAATGAGCAGTTCTTC
>TRBJ2-3|.|TRBV9|.
CASSTRGGRLTDTQYF
TGTGCCAGCAGCACCCGGGGTGGTAGGCTCACAGATACGCAGTATTTT
>TRBJ2-3|.|TRBV2|.
CASSGLDTQYF
TGTGCCAGCAGCGGGTTAGATACGCAGTATTTT
>TRBJ2-2|.|TRBV6-5|.
CASSYWATATGELFF
TGTGCCAGCAGTTACTGGGCGACAGCCACCGGGGAGCTGTTTTTT
>TRBJ2-2|.|TRBV27|.
CASSLRTLFGGGNTGELFF
TGTGCCAGCAGTTTACGAACTCTTTTTGGAGGAGGGAACACCGGGGAGCTGTTTTTT
>TRBJ2-3|TRBD2|TRBV3-1/TRBV3-2|.
CASSLTRTSGSGRGTDTQYF
TGTGCCAGCAGTCTGACGAGGACTAGCGGGAGCGGTAGGGGCACAGATACGCAGTATTTT
>TRBJ1-4|TRBD1|TRBV9|.
CASSVGASTGGGGEKLFF
TGTGCCAGCAGTGTGGGAGCTTCAACAGGGGGAGGAGGTGAAAAACTGTTTTTT
>TRBJ1-5|TRBD1|TRBV19|.
CASRLDREGPQHF
TGTGCCAGTAGGTTGGACAGGGAGGGACCCCAGCATTTT
>TRBJ1-1|.|TRBV12-3/TRBV12-4|.
CASSLRESTEAFF
TGTGCCAGCAGTTTACGAGAGAGCACTGAAGCTTTCTTT
>TRBJ1-2|TRBD1|TRBV5-5|.
CASSRGQDAFFYGYTF
TGTGCCAGCAGCCGGGGACAGGATGCCTTTTTCTATGGCTACACCTTC
>TRBJ2-5|.|TRBV19|.
CASSRQIRETQYF
TGTGCCAGTAGTAGGCAGATCAGAGAGACCCAGTACTTC